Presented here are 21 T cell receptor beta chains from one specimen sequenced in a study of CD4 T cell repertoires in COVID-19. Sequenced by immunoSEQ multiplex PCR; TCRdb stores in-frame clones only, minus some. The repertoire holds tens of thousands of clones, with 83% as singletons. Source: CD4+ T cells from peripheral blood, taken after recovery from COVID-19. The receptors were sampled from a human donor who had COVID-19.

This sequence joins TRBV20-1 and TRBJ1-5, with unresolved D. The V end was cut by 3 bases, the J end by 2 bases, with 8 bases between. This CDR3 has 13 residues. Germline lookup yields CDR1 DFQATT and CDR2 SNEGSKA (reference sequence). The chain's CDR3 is CSASEAGNQPQHF. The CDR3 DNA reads TGCAGTGCTAGTGAGGCGGGCAATCAGCCCCAGCATTTT.

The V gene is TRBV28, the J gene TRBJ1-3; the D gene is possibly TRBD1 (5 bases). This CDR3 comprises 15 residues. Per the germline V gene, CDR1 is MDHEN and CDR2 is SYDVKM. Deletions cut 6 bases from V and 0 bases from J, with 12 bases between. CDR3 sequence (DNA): TGTGCCAGCAGCCCCGGGGGGAACTCTGGAAACACCATATATTTT. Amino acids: CASSPGGNSGNTIYF. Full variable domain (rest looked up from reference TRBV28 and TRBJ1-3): DVKVTQSSRYLVKRTGEKVFLECVQDMDHENMFWYRQDPGLGLRLIYFSYDVKMKEKGDIPEGYSVSREKKERFSLILESASTNQTSMYLCASSPGGNSGNTIYFGEGSWLTVV.

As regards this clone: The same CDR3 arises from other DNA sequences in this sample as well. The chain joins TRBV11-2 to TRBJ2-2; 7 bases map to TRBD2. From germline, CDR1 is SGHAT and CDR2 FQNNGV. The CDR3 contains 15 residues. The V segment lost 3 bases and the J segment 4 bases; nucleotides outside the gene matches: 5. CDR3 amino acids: CASSLGGTATGELFF. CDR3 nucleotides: TGTGCCAGCAGCTTGGGGGGGACCGCCACCGGGGAGCTGTTTTTT.

The CDR3 region has the DNA TGTGCCAGCAGCCCCCGGGAAGGGGATTCACCCCTCCACTTT. Its translation is CASSPREGDSPLHF. This chain joins TRBV7-8 and TRBJ1-6; D is perhaps TRBD1 (5 bases). The CDR3 has 14 residues. V was pared by 5 bases and J by 8 bases, with 13 bases between. CDR1 SGHVS and CDR2 FQNEAQ come from the germline V gene.

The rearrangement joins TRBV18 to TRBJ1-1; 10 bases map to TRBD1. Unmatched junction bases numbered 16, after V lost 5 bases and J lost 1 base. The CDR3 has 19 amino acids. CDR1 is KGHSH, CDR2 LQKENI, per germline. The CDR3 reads CASSTRDRGVGLRNTEAFF. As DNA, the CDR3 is TGTGCCAGCTCAACCCGGGACAGGGGTGTTGGGTTAAGGAACACTGAAGCTTTCTTT.

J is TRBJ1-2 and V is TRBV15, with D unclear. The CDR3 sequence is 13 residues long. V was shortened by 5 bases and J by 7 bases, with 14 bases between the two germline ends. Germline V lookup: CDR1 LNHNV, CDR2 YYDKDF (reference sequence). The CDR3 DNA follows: TGTGCCACCAGCCAGAACCCCCTAGGTGGCTACACCTTC. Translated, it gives CATSQNPLGGYTF.

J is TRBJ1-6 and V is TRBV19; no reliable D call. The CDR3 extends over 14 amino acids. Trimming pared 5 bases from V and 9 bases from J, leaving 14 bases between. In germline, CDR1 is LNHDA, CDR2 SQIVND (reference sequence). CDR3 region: CASSAVTGSSPLHF. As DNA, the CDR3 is TGTGCCAGTAGTGCAGTTACGGGGTCTTCACCCCTCCACTTT.

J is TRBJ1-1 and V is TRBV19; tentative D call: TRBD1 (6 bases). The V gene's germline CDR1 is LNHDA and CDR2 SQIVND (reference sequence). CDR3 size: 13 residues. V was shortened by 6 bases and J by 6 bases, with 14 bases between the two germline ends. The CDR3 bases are TGTGCCAGTAGCTTCACAGGGAGGGCTGAAGCTTTCTTT. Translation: CASSFTGRAEAFF.

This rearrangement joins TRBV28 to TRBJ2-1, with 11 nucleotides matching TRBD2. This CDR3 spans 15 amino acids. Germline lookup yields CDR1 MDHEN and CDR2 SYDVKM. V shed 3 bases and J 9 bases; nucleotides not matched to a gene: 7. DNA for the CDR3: TGTGCCAGCAGTTTTCTAGCGGGAGGAGAGGGTGAGCAGTTCTTC. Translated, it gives CASSFLAGGEGEQFF.

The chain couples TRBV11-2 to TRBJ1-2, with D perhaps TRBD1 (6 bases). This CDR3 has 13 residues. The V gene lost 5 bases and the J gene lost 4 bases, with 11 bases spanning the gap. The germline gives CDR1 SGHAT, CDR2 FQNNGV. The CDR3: CASSPGAGYGYTF. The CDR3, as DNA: TGTGCCAGCAGCCCAGGGGCTGGCTATGGCTACACCTTC.

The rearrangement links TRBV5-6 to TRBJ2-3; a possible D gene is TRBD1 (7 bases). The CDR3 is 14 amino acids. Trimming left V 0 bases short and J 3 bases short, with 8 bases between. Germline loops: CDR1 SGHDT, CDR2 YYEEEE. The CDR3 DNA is TGTGCCAGCAGCTTGGCAGGGGGGACAGATACGCAGTATTTT. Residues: CASSLAGGTDTQYF.

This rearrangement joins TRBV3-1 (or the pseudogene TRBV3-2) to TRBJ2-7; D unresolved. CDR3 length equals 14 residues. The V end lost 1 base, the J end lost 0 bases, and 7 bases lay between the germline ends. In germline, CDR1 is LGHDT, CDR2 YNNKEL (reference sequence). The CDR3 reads CASSQGLNSYEQYF. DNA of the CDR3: TGTGCCAGCAGCCAAGGGCTTAACTCCTACGAGCAGTACTTC.

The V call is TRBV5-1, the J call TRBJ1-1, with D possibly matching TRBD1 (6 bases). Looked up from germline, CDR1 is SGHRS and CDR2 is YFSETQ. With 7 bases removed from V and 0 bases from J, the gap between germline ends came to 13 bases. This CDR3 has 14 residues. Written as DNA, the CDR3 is TGCGCCAGCGGGTACAGGGCCGTGAACACTGAAGCTTTCTTT. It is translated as CASGYRAVNTEAFF.

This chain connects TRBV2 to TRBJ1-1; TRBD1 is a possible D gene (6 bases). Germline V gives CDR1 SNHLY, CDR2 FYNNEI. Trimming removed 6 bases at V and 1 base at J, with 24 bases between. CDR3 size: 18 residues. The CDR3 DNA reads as TGTGCCAGCAGGTTAGGGGGGACATTTAATCGGGAGAACACTGAAGCTTTCTTT. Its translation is CASRLGGTFNRENTEAFF.

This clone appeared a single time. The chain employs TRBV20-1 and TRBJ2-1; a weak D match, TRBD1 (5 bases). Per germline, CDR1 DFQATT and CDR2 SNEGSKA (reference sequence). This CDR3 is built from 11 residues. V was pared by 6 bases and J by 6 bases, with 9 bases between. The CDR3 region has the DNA TGCAGTGCCCCAGGGCGCAATGAGCAGTTCTTC. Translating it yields CSAPGRNEQFF.

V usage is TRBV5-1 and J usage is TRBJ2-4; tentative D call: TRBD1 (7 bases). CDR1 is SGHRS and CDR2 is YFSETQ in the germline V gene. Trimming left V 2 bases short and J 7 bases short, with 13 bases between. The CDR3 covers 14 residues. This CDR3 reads CASSFAGTANIQYF. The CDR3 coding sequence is TGCGCCAGCAGCTTTGCGGGGACAGCCAACATTCAGTACTTC.

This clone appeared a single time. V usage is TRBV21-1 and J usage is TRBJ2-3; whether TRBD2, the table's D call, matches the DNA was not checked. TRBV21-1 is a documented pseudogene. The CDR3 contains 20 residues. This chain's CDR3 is CASSKSPGLAGVHQGDTQYF. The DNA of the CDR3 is TGTGCCAGCAGCAAAAGTCCGGGGCTAGCGGGGGTCCACCAGGGAGATACGCAGTATTTT.

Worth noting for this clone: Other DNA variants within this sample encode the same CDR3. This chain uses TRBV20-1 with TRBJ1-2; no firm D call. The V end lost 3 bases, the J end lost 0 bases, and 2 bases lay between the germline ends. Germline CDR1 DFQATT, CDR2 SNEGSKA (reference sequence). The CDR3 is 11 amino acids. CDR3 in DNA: TGCAGTGCTAGTCCTAACTATGGCTACACCTTC. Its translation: CSASPNYGYTF.

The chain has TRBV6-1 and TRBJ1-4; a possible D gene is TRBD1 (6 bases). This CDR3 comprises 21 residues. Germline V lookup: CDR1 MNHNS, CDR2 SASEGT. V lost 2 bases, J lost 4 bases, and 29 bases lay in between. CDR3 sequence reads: CASSEREGTSFSILNNEKLFF. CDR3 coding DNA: TGTGCCAGCAGTGAACGTGAGGGGACATCCTTTTCCATCCTCAATAATGAAAAACTGTTTTTT.

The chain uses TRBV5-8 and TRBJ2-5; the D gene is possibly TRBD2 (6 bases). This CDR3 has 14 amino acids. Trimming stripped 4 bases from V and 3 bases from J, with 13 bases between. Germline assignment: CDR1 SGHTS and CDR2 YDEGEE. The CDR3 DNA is TGTGCCAGCAGCATTGGGACTCATAAAGAGACCCAGTACTTC. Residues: CASSIGTHKETQYF.

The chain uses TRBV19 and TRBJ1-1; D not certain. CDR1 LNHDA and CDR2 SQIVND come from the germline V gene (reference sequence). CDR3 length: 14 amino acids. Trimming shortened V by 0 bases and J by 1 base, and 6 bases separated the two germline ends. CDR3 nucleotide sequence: TGTGCCAGTAGTATAGAGACGGAGAACACTGAAGCTTTCTTT. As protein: CASSIETENTEAFF.